This T cell receptor (beta chain) stems from a study of T cells in Graves' hyperthyroidism and ophthalmopathy. The study defined stable Graves' hyperthyroidism as no ophthalmopathy progression within 18 months. Subjects aged 18 to 65 presented with newly diagnosed hyperthyroidism of less than 2 months' duration. Clinical symptoms, serum thyroxine, TRAb, thyroid ultrasound and orbital computed tomography established diagnosis. CDR1 is SGHVS, CDR2 FQNEAQ, per germline. V was pared by 2 bases and J by 1 base, with 23 bases of the junction left unmatched. This CDR3 has 22 residues. From RNA transcripts, TCR beta CDR3 regions were amplified. The TCR CDR3 first-round RT-PCR relied on the HTBI primer set. TCRdb passed the multiplex PCR reads through MiXCR, listing each CDR3 protein once. The sample includes around 190,000 distinct CDR3 sequences, 15% to 20% of them seen just once. This clonotype occurred many times.

The chain couples TRBV7-8 to TRBJ2-3, with 8 bases fitting TRBD2. Sample: blood. The clonotype was recovered from a woman in her forties or fifties with Graves' hyperthyroidism. The CDR3 DNA sequence: TGTGCCAGCAGCTTACATCAAACCCGCGGGGGGCCGAGGGTGTCAGGCACAGATACGCAGTATTTT. Protein: CASSLHQTRGGPRVSGTDTQYF.